The 20 T cell receptor beta chains below all came from one sample that was sequenced in a study of blood T cell repertoires in COVID-19. TCRdb's copy holds only in-frame clones and misses some; the assay was immunoSEQ multiplex PCR. The sample contains almost 200,000 clones, about 89% of which appear only once. Sequencing input: PBMCs or T cells enriched from blood (not recorded which). The source of these receptors is a woman aged 18-35 years who had recovered from COVID-19.

The gene calls are TRBV4-1 and TRBJ2-7; D uncertain. The V end was cut by 0 bases, the J end by 0 bases, with 12 bases between. The CDR3 totals 16 residues. Germline V gives CDR1 MGHRA, CDR2 YSYEKL. The CDR3 DNA follows: TGCGCCAGCAGCCAAGAAGATGACACGAGCTCCTACGAGCAGTACTTC. Protein: CASSQEDDTSSYEQYF.

The rearrangement links TRBV21-1 to TRBJ1-5; the DNA was not compared with TRBD1, the D call given in the table. TRBV21-1 is a pseudogene. This CDR3 is built from 16 residues. The CDR3 reads CASSMLPGGSRQPQHF. The DNA for the CDR3 is TGTGCCAGCAGCATGCTACCAGGGGGGTCGAGGCAGCCCCAGCATTTT.

CDR3 nucleotide sequence: TGTGCCAGCAGCCCTGGTTCACGGGGGGGGAGAAGTGAAGCTTTCTTT. It encodes CASSPGSRGGRSEAFF. The chain recombines TRBV5-4 with TRBJ1-1; D is possibly TRBD1 (5 bases). Germline CDR1 SGHNT, CDR2 YYREEE (reference sequence). The CDR3 is 16 residues long. V was shortened by 4 bases and J by 7 bases, with 23 bases between the two germline ends.

The chain recombines TRBV20-1 with TRBJ2-4; 8 bases map to TRBD1. CDR1 DFQATT and CDR2 SNEGSKA come from the germline V gene (reference sequence). V trimming: 3 bases; J trimming: 3 bases; junction bases outside the gene matches: 4. The CDR3 runs to 14 residues. CDR3 DNA: TGCAGTGCTAGTTTGGGGACAGGCAAAAACATTCAGTACTTC. Amino acids: CSASLGTGKNIQYF.

J is TRBJ1-5 and V is TRBV6-2 or TRBV6-3; 7 positions match TRBD1. CDR1 and CDR2 from the germline V gene are MNHEY and SVGEGT. This CDR3 is 16 amino acids long. J lost 6 bases, V lost 2 bases, and 10 bases had no gene match. The CDR3 DNA sequence: TGTGCCAGCAGTTACGATCCCGACAGGGTAGCTCAGCCCCAGCATTTT. Translation gives CASSYDPDRVAQPQHF.

The chain couples TRBV7-9 to TRBJ1-1; D gene unclear. This CDR3 has 13 residues. V shed 5 bases and J shed 4 bases, with 11 bases lying between them. Germline CDR1 SEHNR, CDR2 FQNEAQ (reference sequence). The CDR3 region is CASSLPVVTEAFF. DNA of the CDR3: TGTGCCAGCAGCCTGCCGGTTGTCACTGAAGCTTTCTTT.

This chain uses TRBV5-6 with TRBJ1-3; possible D gene TRBD1, 6 bases. The V end lost 5 bases, the J end lost 0 bases, and 12 bases lay between the germline ends. The V gene's germline CDR1 is SGHDT and CDR2 YYEEEE. CDR3 size: 15 residues. The CDR3 loop reads CASSLEGGSGNTIYF. CDR3 coding DNA: TGTGCCAGCAGTTTAGAAGGGGGCTCTGGAAACACCATATATTTT.

The chain is built from TRBV5-1 and TRBJ2-7; TRBD2 might be the D (5 bases). The length of the CDR3 is 11 residues. Trimming pared 4 bases from V and 3 bases from J, leaving 5 bases between. Germline CDR1 SGHRS, CDR2 YFSETQ. The CDR3 DNA follows: TGCGCCAGCAGCCGGGGCTACGAGCAGTACTTC. It translates to CASSRGYEQYF.

The rearrangement uses TRBV28 and TRBJ1-1, with D uncertain. The CDR3 totals 15 residues. With 3 bases removed from V and 6 bases from J, the gap between germline ends came to 17 bases. The germline V gene encodes CDR1 MDHEN and CDR2 SYDVKM. Written as DNA, the CDR3 is TGTGCCAGCAGTTTTCGGACCTGGAGGGAGGCTGAAGCTTTCTTT. Residues: CASSFRTWREAEAFF.

The chain is built from TRBV5-4 and TRBJ2-5; TRBD2 matches at 8 bases. This CDR3 is built from 17 residues. Unmatched junction bases numbered 11, after V lost 0 bases and J lost 4 bases. Germline assignment: CDR1 SGHNT and CDR2 YYREEE (reference sequence). The CDR3 reads CASSLGSPGLGGETQYF. The DNA of the CDR3 is TGTGCCAGCAGCTTGGGCTCTCCGGGACTAGGAGGAGAGACCCAGTACTTC.

This clone occurred once. The V gene is TRBV6-5, the J gene TRBJ2-3; 11 nucleotides line up with TRBD2. Germline loops: CDR1 MNHEY, CDR2 SVGAGI. V lost 6 bases to trimming and J lost 6 bases; unmatched junction nucleotides: 8. This CDR3 is built from 15 residues. The DNA of the CDR3 is TGTGCCAGCAGACTGCTAGCGGGGGGCTCCGATACGCAGTATTTT. Its translation: CASRLLAGGSDTQYF.

The chain links TRBV2 to TRBJ2-2; 10 bases are a match to TRBD2. The CDR3 is 14 residues long. Per the germline V gene, CDR1 is SNHLY and CDR2 is FYNNEI. J lost 6 bases, V lost 6 bases, and 4 bases had no gene match. DNA for the CDR3: TGTGCCAGCAGCTCTAGCGGGGGCGCCGGGGAGCTGTTTTTT. Translating it yields CASSSSGGAGELFF.

The chain is built from TRBV5-6 and TRBJ1-6; D unresolved. V was pared by 0 bases and J by 7 bases, with 11 bases between. Germline loops: CDR1 SGHDT, CDR2 YYEEEE. The CDR3 runs 15 residues. This CDR3 reads CASSLVGFGNSPLHF. The CDR3 nucleotides read TGTGCCAGCAGCTTGGTAGGTTTCGGGAATTCACCCCTCCACTTT.

The chain recombines TRBV27 with TRBJ2-7; 8 bases line up with TRBD1. This CDR3 contains 16 residues. V gave up 2 bases and J gave up 6 bases; unmatched junction bases: 12. The germline CDR1 and CDR2 sequences are MNHEY and SMNVEV (reference sequence). The CDR3 bases are TGTGCCAGCAGTTTAGTTTTCCGGGACAGGTACTCCGAGCAGTACTTC. This codes for CASSLVFRDRYSEQYF.

The rearrangement joins TRBV7-9 to TRBJ1-6, with D possibly being TRBD1 (5 bases). The V end lost 3 bases, the J end lost 3 bases, and 12 bases lay between the germline ends. The length of the CDR3 is 16 residues. From germline, CDR1 is SEHNR and CDR2 FQNEAQ (reference sequence). This CDR3 reads CASSFLTGGYNSPLHF. The CDR3 DNA is TGTGCCAGCAGCTTCCTGACGGGGGGCTATAATTCACCCCTCCACTTT.

V usage is TRBV29-1 and J usage is TRBJ2-1, with a weak D call TRBD2 (5 bases). V lost 6 bases and J 8 bases, leaving 17 bases between the germline ends. Germline CDR1 reads SQVTM; CDR2 reads ANQGSEA. The CDR3 loop spans 13 amino acids. DNA of the CDR3: TGCAGCGTCCCCATGAGGGCGGGCTATGAGCAGTTCTTC. This encodes CSVPMRAGYEQFF.

The rearrangement joins TRBV5-1 to TRBJ2-1; D may be TRBD1 (6 bases). CDR1 and CDR2 (germline): SGHRS, YFSETQ. The CDR3 runs to 16 residues. The germline V and J ends were trimmed by 0 bases and 6 bases, with 16 bases remaining between them. The DNA for the CDR3 is TGCGCCAGCAGCTTGGTAGGTGGGGGCCACGCCAATGAGCAGTTCTTC. Protein: CASSLVGGGHANEQFF.

The chain links TRBV12-3 or TRBV12-4 to TRBJ2-5, with a possible D match to TRBD2 (6 bases). The V gene lost 3 bases and the J gene lost 7 bases, with 9 bases spanning the gap. CDR3 size: 12 residues. In DNA, the CDR3 is TGTGCCAGCAGTTTCGCGCGGGGGACCCAGTACTTC. This translates into CASSFARGTQYF.

This chain connects TRBV29-1 to TRBJ1-2, with 8 positions matching TRBD1. V lost 2 bases and J lost 8; bases outside the gene matches: 10. CDR1 and CDR2 from the germline V gene are SQVTM and ANQGSEA. The CDR3 spans 14 residues. The CDR3, as DNA: TGCAGCGTTGAAATAAGGACAGGGAGGGACGGCTACACCTTC. Encoded protein: CSVEIRTGRDGYTF.

This chain joins TRBV7-6 and TRBJ2-7; D is possibly TRBD1 (6 bases). Germline assignment: CDR1 SGHVS and CDR2 FNYEAQ. V lost 5 bases and J lost 5, with 13 bases in between. CDR3 length equals 13 residues. The CDR3 DNA follows: TGTGCCAGCAGCCCTAACAGGGCCCACGAGCAGTACTTC. Protein sequence: CASSPNRAHEQYF.